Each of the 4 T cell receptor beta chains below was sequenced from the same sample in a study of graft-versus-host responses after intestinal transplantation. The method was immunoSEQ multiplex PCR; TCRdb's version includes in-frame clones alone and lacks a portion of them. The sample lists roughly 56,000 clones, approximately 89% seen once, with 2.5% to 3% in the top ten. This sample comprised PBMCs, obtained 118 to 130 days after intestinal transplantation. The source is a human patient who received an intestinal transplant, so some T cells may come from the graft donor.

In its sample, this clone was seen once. In DNA, the CDR3 is TGTGCCAGCAGCCCTTCCCCCTACGAGCAGTACTTC. It specifies CASSPSPYEQYF. The chain is built from TRBV7-9 and TRBJ2-7; D gene ambiguous. Per the germline V gene, CDR1 is SEHNR and CDR2 is FQNEAQ (reference sequence). CDR3 length: 12 amino acids. The V and J ends lost 5 bases and 2 bases respectively, with 7 bases between them.

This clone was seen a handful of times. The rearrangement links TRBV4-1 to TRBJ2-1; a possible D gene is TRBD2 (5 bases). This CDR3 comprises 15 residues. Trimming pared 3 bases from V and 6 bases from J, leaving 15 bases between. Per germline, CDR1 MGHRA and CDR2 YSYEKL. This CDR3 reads CASSQLAYPLNEQFF. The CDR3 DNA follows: TGCGCCAGCAGCCAGCTAGCATATCCCCTCAATGAGCAGTTCTTC.

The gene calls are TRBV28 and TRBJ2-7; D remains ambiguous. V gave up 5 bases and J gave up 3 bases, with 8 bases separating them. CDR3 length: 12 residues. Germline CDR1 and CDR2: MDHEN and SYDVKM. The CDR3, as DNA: TGTGCCAGCAGTACCCTTCTCTACGAGCAGTACTTC. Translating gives CASSTLLYEQYF.

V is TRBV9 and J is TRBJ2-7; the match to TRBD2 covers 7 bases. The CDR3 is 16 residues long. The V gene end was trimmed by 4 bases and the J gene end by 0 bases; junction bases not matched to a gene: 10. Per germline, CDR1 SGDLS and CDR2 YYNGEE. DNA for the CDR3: TGTGCCAGCAGCACCAACCTAGCGGCAACCTCCTACGAGCAGTACTTC. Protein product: CASSTNLAATSYEQYF.